This T cell receptor (beta chain) came from a study of blood T cells in healthy people across ages. This CDR3 has 14 residues. V was clipped by 1 base and J by 3 bases, with 12 bases between them. CDR1 is DFQATT, CDR2 SNEGSKA, per germline (reference sequence). Of note for this clonotype: Its specificity is unknown.

About 9.9 milliliters of peripheral blood were drawn from each donor. The amount of total RNA extracted per sample was at least 5.5 micrograms. Notes on the study in general: Diversity was higher, and naive CD4+ cells more numerous, in long-lived donors than in aged donors.

A second roughly 6 to 11 cycle PCR used barcoded and J-beta primers. The template-switch adaptor was a 5' adaptor with 12 random nucleotides. It tagged each cDNA molecule. Using its own MiXCR run on the 5' RACE reads, TCRdb lists one record per CDR3 protein. The sample consists of some 1.7 million distinct CDR3 sequences, approximately 30% of them appearing once. The chain is built from TRBV20-1 and TRBJ1-2, with D tentatively TRBD1 (5 bases). This TCR was sampled from a woman in her twenties or thirties in good health. Sequences were obtained from blood. The CDR3 DNA is TGCAGTGCTAGAGTACAGGAACGGGACTATGGCTACACCTTC. Translated, it gives CSARVQERDYGYTF.